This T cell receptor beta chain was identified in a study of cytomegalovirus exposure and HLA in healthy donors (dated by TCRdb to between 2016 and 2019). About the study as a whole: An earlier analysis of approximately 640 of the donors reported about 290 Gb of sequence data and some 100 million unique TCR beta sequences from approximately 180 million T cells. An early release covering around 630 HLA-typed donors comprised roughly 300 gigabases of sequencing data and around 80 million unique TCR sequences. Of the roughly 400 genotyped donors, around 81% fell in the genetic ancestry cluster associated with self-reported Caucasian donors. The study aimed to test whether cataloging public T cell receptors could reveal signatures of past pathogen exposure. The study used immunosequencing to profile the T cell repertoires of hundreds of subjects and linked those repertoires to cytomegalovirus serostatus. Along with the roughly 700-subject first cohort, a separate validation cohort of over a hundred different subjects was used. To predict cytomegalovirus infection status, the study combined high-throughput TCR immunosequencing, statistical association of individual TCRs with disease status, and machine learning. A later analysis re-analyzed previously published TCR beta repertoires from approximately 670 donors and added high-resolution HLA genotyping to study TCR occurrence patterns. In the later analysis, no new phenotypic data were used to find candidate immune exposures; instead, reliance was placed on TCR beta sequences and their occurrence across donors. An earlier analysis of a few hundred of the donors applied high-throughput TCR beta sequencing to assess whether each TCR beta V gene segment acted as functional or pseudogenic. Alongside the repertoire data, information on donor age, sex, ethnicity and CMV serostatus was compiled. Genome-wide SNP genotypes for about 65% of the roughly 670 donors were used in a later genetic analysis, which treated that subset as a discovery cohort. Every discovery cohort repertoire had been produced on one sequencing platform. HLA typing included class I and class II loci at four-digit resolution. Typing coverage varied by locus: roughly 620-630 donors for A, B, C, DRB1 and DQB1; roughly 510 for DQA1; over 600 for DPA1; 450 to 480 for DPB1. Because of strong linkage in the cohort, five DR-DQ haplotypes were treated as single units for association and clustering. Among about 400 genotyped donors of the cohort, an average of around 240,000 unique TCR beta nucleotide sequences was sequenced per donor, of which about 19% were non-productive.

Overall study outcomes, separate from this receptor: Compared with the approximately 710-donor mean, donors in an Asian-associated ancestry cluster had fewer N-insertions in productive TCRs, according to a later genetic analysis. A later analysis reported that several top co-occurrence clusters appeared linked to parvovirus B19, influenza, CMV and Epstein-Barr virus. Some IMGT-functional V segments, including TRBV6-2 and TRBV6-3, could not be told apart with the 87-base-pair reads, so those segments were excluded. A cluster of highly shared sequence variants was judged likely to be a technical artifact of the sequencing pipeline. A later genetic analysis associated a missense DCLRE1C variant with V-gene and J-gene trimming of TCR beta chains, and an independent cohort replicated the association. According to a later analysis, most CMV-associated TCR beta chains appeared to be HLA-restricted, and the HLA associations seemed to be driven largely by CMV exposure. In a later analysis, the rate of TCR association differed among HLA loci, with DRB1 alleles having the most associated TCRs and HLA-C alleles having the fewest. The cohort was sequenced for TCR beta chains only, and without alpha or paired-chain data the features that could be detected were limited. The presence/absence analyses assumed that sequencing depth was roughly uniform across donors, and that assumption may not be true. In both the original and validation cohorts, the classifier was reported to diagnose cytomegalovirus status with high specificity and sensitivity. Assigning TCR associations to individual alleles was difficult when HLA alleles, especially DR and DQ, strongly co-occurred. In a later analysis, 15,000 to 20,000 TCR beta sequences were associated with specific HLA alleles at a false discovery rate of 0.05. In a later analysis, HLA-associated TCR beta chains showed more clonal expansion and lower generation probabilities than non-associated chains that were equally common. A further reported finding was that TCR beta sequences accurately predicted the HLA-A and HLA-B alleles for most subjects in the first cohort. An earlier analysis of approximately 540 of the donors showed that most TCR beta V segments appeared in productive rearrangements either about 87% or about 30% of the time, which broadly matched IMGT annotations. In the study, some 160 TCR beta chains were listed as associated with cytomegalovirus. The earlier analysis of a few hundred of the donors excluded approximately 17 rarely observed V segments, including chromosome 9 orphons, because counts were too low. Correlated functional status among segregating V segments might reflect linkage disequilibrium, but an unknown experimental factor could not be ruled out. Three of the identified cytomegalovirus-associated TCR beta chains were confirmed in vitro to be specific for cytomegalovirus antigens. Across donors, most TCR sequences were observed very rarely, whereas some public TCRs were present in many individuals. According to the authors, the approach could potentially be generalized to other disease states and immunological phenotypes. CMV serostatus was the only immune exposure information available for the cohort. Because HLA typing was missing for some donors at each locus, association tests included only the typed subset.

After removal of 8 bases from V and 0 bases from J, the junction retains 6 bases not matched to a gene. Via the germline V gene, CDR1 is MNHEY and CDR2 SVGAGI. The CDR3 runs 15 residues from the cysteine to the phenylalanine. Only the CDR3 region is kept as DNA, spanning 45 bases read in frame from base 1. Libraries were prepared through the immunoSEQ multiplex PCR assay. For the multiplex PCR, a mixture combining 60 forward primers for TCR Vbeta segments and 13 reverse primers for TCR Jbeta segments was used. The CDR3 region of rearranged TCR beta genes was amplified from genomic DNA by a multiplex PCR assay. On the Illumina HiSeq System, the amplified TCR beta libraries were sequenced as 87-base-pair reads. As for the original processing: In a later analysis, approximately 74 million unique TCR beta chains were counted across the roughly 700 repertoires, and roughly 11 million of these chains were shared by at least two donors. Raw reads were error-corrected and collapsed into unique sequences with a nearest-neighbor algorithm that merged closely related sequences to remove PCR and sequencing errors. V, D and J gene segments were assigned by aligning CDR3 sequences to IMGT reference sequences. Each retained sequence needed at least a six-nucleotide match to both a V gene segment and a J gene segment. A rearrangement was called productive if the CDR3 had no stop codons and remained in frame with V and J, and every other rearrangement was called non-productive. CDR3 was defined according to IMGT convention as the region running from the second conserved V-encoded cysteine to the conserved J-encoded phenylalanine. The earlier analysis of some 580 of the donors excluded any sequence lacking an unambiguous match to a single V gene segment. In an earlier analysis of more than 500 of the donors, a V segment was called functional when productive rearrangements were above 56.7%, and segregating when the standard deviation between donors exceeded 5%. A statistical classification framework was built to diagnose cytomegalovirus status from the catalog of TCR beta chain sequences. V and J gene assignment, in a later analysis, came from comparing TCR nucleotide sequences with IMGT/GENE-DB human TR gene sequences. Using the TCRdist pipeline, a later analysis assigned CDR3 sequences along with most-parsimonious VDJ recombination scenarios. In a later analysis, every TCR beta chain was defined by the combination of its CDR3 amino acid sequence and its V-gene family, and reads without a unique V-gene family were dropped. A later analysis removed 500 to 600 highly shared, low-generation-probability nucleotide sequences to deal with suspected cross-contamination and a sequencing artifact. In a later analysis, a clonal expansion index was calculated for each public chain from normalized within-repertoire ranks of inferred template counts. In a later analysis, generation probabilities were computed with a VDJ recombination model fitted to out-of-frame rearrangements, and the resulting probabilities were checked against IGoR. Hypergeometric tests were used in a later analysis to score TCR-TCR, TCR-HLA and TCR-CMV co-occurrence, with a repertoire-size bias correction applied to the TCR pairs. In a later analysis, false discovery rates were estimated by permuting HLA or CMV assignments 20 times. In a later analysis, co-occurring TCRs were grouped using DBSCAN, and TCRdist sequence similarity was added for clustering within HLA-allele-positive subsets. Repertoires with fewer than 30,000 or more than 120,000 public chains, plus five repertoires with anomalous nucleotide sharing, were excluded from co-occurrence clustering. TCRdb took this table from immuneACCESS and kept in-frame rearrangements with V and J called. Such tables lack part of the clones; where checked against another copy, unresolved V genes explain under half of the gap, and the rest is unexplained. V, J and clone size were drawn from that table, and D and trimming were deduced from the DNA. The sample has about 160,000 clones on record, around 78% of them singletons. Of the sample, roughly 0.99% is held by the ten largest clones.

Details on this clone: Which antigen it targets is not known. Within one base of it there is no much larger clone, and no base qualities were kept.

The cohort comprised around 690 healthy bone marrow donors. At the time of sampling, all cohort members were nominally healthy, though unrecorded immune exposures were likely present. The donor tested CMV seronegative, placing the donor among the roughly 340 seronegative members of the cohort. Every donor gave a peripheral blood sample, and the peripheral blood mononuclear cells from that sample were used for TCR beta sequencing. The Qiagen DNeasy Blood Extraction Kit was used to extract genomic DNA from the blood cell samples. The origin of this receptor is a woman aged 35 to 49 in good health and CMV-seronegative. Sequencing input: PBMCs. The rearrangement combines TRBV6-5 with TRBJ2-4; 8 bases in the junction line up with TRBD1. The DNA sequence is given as TGTGCCAGCGGCTCAGGGGGCAAAGCCAAAAACATTCAGTACTTC. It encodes CASGSGGKAKNIQYF.